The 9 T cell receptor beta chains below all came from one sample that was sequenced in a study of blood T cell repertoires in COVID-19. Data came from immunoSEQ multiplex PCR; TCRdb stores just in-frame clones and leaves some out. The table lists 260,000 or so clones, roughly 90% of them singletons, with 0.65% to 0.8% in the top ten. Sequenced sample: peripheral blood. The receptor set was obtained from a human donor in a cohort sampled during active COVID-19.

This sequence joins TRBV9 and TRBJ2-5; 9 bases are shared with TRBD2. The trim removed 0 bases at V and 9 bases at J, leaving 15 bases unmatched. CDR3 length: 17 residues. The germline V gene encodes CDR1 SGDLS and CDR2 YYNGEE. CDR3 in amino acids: CASSVEISPSGDPSQYF. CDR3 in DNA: TGTGCCAGCAGCGTAGAAATCTCGCCTAGCGGGGATCCCTCCCAGTACTTC.

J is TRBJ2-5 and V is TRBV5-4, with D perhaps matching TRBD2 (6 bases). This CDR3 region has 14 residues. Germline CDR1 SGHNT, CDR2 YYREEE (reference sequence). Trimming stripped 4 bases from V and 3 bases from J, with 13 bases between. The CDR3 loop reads CASSDRDLEETQYF. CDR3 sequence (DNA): TGTGCCAGCAGCGACCGGGACTTAGAAGAGACCCAGTACTTC. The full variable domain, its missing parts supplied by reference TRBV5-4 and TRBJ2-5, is ETGVTQSPTHLIKTRGQQVTLRCSSQSGHNTVSWYQQALGQGPQFIFQYYREEENGRGNFPPRFSGLQFPNYSSELNVNALELDDSALYLCASSDRDLEETQYFGPGTRLLVL.

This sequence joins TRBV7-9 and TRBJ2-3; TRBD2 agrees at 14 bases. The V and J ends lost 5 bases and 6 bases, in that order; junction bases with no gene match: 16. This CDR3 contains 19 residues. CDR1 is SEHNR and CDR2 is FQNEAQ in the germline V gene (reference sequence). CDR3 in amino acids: CASSPRDRGTSGSIDTQYF. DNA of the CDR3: TGTGCCAGCAGCCCCCGGGACAGGGGGACTAGCGGGAGTATCGATACGCAGTATTTT.

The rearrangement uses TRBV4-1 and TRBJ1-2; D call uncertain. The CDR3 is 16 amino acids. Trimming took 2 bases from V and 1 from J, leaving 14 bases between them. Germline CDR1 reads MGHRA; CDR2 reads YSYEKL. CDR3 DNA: TGCGCCAGCAGCCAATATTTGCAGTCAATTAACTATGGCTACACCTTC. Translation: CASSQYLQSINYGYTF.

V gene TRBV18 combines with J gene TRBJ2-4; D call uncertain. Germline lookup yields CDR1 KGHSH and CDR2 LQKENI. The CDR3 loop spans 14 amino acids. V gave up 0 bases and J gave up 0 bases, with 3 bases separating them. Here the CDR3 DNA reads TGTGCCAGCTCACCACCGGCAGCCAAAAACATTCAGTACTTC. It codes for CASSPPAAKNIQYF.

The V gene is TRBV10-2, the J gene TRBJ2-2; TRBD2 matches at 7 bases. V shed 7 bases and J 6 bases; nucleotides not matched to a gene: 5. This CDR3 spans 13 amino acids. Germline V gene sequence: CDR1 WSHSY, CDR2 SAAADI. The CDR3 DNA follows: TGCGCCAGCATGCGGGAGCAGGCCGGGGAGCTGTTTTTT. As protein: CASMREQAGELFF.

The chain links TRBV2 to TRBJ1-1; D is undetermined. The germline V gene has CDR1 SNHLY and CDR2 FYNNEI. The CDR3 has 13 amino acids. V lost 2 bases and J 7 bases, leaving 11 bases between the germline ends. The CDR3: CASSELRGGEAFF. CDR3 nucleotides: TGTGCCAGCAGTGAACTCCGGGGTGGTGAAGCTTTCTTT.

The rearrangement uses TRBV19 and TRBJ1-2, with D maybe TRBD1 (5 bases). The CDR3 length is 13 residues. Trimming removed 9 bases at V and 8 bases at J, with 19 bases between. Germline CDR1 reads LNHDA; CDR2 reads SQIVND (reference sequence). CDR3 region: CASVSTGTGGYTF. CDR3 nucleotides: TGTGCCAGCGTTAGCACAGGAACGGGCGGCTACACCTTC.

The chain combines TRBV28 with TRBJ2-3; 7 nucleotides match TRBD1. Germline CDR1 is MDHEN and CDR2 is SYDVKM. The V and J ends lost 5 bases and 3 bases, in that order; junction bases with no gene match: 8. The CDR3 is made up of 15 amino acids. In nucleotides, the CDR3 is TGTGCCAGCAGTCCAAGACAGGGTAAGACAGATACGCAGTATTTT. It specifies CASSPRQGKTDTQYF.